The T cell receptor beta chain described here comes from a study of blood T cell repertoires in COVID-19. Assay: immunoSEQ multiplex PCR; the TCRdb copy retains only in-frame clones and omits some. The profile shows around 290,000 clones, around 89% of them singletons. Germline loops: CDR1 SGHTA, CDR2 FQGNSA. The CDR3 consists of 15 residues. Unmatched junction bases numbered 4, after V lost 5 bases and J lost 0 bases. This clonotype was obtained from a man between 35 and 55 years old with acute or convalescent COVID-19. J is TRBJ2-7 and V is TRBV7-2; 10 bases match TRBD2. The sample consisted of peripheral blood. In DNA form, the CDR3 reads TGTGCCAGCAGCCAGGGACTAGCGCCCTCCTACGAGCAGTACTTC. Protein sequence: CASSQGLAPSYEQYF.